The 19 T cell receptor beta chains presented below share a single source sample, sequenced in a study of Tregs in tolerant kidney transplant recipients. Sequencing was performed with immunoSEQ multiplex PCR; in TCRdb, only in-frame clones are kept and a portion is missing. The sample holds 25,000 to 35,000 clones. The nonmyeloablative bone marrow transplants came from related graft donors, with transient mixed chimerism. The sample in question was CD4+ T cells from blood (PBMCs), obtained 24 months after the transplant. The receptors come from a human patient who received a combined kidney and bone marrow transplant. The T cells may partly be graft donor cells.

CDR3 region: CSASREDYGYTF. CDR3 bases read: TGCAGTGCGAGCAGGGAGGACTATGGC. The rearrangement uses TRBV20-1 and TRBJ1-2, with D possibly matching TRBD1 (5 bases). Sequencing ends 3 residues short of the CDR3 end; the germline J gene provides the rest. CDR1 and CDR2 from the germline V gene are DFQATT and SNEGSKA (reference sequence). The length of the CDR3 is 12 residues. V lost 6 bases and J 3 bases, leaving 11 bases between the germline ends.

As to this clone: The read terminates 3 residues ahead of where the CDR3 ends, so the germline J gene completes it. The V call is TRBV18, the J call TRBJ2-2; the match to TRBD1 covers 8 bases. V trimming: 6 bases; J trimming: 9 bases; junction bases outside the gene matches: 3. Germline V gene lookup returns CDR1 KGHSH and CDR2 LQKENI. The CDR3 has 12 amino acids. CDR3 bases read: TGTGCCAGCTCGTCAGGGGGCTGGGAG. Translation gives CASSSGGWE. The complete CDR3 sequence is CASSSGGWELFF.

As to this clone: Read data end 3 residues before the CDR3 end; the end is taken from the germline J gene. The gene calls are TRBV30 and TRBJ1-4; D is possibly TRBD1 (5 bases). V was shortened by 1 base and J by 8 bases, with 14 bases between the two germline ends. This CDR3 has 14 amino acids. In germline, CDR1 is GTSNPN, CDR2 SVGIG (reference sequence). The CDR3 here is CAWSGGALGEKLFF. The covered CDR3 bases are TGTGCCTGGAGTGGCGGGGCCTTGGGAGAAAAA.

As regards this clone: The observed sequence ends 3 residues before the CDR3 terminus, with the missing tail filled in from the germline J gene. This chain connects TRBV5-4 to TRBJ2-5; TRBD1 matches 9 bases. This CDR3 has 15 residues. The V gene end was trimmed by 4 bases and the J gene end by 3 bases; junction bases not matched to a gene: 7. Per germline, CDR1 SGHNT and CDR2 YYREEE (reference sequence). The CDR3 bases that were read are TGTGCCAGCAGCCTCGGGACAGGGAGGGAAGAGACC. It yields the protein CASSLGTGREET. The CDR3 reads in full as CASSLGTGREETQYF.

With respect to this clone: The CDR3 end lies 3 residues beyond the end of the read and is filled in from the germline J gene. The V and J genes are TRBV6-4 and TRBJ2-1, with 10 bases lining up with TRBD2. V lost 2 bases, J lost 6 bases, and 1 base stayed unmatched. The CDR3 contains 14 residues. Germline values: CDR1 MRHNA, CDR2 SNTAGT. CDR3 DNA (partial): TGTGCCAGCAGTGACCTAGCGGGAGCCAATGAG. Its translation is CASSDLAGANE. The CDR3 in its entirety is CASSDLAGANEQFF.

CDR3 region: CASSLGQGLYEQYF. The covered CDR3 bases are TGTGCCAGCAGCTTGGGACAGGGGCTCTACGAG. The V gene is TRBV5-4, the J gene TRBJ2-7, with 8 bases matching TRBD1. The DNA ends 3 residues before the CDR3 does, and the rest of the CDR3 is filled in from the germline J gene. The CDR3 extends over 14 amino acids. From germline, CDR1 is SGHNT and CDR2 YYREEE (reference sequence). V shed 0 bases, J shed 3 bases, and the junction held 2 bases outside the gene matches.

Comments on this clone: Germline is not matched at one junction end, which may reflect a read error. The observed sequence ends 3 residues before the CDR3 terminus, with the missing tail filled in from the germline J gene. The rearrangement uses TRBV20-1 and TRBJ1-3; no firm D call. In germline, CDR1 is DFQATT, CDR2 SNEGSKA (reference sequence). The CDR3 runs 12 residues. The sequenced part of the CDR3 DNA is TGTAGTGCTATAAGGGCTGGAAACACC. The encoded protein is CSAIRAGNT. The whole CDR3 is CSAIRAGNTIYF.

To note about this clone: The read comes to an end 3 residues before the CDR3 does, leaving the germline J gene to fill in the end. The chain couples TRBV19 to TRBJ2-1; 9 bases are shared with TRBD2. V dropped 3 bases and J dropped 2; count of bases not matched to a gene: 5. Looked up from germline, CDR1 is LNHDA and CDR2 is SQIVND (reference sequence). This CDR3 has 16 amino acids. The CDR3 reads CASSILLAGPYNEQFF. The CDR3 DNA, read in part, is TGTGCCAGTAGTATTCTGCTAGCGGGACCCTACAATGAG.

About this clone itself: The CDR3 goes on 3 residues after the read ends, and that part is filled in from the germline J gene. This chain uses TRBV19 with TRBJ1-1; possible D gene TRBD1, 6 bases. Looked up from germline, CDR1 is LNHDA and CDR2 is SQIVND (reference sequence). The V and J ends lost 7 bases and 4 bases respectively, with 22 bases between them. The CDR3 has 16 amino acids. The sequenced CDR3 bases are TGTGCCAGTACCATGTCTCCCCCACAGGGAATCACTGAA. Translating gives CASTMSPPQGITE. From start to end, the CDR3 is CASTMSPPQGITEAFF. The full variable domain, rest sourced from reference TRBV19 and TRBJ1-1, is DGGITQSPKYLFRKEGQNVTLSCEQNLNHDAMYWYRQDPGQGLRLIYYSQIVNDFQKGDIAEGYSVSREKKESFPLTVTSAQKNPTAFYLCASTMSPPQGITEAFFGQGTRLTVV.

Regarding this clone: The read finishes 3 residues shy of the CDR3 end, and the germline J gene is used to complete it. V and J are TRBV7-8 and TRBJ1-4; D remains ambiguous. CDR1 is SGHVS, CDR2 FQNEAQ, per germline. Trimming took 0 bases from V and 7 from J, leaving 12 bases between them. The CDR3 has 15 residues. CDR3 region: CASSLAQWQTEKLFF. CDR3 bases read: TGTGCCAGCAGCTTAGCGCAGTGGCAAACTGAAAAA. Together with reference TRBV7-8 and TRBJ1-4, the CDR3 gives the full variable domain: GAGVSQSPRYKVAKRGQDVALRCDPISGHVSLFWYQQALGQGPEFLTYFQNEAQLDKSGLPSDRFFAERPEGSVSTLKIQRTQQEDSAVYLCASSLAQWQTEKLFFGSGTQLSVL.

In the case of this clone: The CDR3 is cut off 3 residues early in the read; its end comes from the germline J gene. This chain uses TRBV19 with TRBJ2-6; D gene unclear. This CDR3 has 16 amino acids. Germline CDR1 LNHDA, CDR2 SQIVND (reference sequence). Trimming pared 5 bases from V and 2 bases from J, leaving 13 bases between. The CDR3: CASSGQFTTGANVLTF. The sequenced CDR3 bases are TGTGCCAGTAGTGGTCAGTTCACTACTGGGGCCAACGTC.

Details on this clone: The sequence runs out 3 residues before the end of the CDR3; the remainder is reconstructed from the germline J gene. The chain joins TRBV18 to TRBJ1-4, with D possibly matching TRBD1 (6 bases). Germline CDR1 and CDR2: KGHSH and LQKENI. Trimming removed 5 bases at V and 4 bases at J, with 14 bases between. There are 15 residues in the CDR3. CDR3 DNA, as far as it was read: TGTGCCAGCTCAGAACGCAGGGGCCATAATGAAAAA. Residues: CASSERRGHNEK. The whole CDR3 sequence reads CASSERRGHNEKLFF.

CDR3 DNA, as far as it was read: TGTGCCAGCAGTCTAGGGACTGTCACCGGGGAG. Its protein product is CASSLGTVTGE. The complete CDR3 protein is CASSLGTVTGELFF. The chain uses TRBV28 and TRBJ2-2, with D tentatively TRBD2 (6 bases). Read data end 3 residues before the CDR3 end; the end is taken from the germline J gene. The germline gives CDR1 MDHEN, CDR2 SYDVKM. The CDR3 has 14 residues. V was shortened by 5 bases and J by 4 bases, with 11 bases between the two germline ends.

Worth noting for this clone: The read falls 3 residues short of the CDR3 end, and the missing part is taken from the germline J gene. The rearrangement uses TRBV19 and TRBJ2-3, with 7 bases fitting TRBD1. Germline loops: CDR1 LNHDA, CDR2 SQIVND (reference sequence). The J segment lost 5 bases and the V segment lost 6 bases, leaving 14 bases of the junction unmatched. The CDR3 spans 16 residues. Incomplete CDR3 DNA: TGTGCCAGTAGCACACGAGGCCGACAGGGTTTAGATACG. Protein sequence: CASSTRGRQGLDT. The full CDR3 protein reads CASSTRGRQGLDTQYF.

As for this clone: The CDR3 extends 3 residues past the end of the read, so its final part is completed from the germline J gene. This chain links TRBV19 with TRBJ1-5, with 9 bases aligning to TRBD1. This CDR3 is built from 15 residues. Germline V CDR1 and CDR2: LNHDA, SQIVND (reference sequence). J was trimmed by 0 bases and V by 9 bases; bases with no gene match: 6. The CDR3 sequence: CASTDRGNSNQPQHF. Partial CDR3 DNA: TGTGCCAGCACTGACAGGGGGAATAGCAATCAGCCC.

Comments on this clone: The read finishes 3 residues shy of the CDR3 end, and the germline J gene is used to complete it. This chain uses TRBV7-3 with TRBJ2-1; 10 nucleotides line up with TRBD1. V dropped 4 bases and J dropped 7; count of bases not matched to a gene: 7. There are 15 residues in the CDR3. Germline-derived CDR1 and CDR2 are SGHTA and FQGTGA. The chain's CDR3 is CASSSGQGSWNEQFF. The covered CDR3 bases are TGTGCCAGCAGCTCGGGACAGGGGTCTTGGAATGAG.

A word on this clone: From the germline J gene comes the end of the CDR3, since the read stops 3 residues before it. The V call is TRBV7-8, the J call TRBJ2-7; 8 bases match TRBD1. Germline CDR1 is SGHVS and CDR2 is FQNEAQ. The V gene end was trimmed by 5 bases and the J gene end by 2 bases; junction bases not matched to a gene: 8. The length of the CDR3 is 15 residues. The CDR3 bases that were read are TGTGCCAGCAGCGCGCCGGGACAGGAAGCCTACGAG. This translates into CASSAPGQEAYE. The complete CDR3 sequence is CASSAPGQEAYEQYF.

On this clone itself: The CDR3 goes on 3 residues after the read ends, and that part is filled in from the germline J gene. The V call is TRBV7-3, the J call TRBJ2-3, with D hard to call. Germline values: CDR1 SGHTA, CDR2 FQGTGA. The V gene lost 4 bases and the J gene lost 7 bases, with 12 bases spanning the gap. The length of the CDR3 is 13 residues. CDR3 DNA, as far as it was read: TGTGCCAGCAGCTCCTTCGTAGCTAATACG. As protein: CASSSFVANT. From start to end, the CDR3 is CASSSFVANTQYF.

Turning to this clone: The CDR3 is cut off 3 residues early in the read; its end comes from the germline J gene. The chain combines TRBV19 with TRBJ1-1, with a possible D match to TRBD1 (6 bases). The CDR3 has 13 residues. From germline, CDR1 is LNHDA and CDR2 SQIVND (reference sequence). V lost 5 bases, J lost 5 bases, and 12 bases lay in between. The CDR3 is CASSGQRGTEAFF. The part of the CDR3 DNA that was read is TGTGCCAGTAGTGGACAGCGGGGAACTGAA. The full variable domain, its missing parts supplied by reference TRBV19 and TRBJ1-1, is DGGITQSPKYLFRKEGQNVTLSCEQNLNHDAMYWYRQDPGQGLRLIYYSQIVNDFQKGDIAEGYSVSREKKESFPLTVTSAQKNPTAFYLCASSGQRGTEAFFGQGTRLTVV.